This T cell receptor beta chain appears in the sequencing data of a study of blood T cell repertoires in COVID-19 (dated by TCRdb to about 2020). With regard to the full study: The collaborator samples originated in the United States, Italy and Spain and spanned the acute and convalescent phases of COVID-19. The prospective study material was composed of cDNA or gDNA derived from T cells, B-cell-depleted T cells, or PBMCs. The dataset comprised deeply sampled blood TCRbeta repertoires from subjects exposed to, actively infected with, or recovered from COVID-19. A freely available public database, intended as a resource for researchers studying the immune response to SARS-CoV-2, is where the repertoires were released. Samples were obtained from the ongoing ImmuneRACE study (first 160 participants) and from some 1,200 subjects provided by 6 global collaborators. Nearly every sample came with metadata listing a de-identified subject ID, COVID-19 status, age in years and sex. Where available, HLA class I and class II types were obtained from metadata supplied by the sample provider rather than from assay-based typing.

Whole blood was collected in K2EDTA tubes by collaborating institutions according to the institutions' own protocols. Collaborator samples were shipped for TCRbeta analysis as frozen whole blood, isolated PBMCs, or DNA extracted from either sample type. For this clone: Its antigen has not been determined. There are no base qualities to consult, and no much larger clone falls within one base.

The CDR3 holds 14 amino acids from the cysteine to the phenylalanine. Only the CDR3 DNA is retained, 42 bases long and in frame from the first base. The CDR1 and CDR2 encoded by the germline V gene are ENHRY and SYGVKD. Trimming at the junction amounts to 3 bases on V and 6 bases on J, and the germline ends lie 12 bases apart. Summary of the overall study and its limitations: Clinical and demographic metadata were provided uncurated, with the amount varying by source and participant.

The immunoSEQ Assay, a bias-controlled multiplex PCR, was used to amplify TCRbeta CDR3 regions from genomic DNA. The paper's data handling went like this. The number of nucleated cells in each sample was estimated by amplification of reference gene primers within the assay. To quantify the absolute abundance of each unique TCRbeta CDR3 rearrangement, sequence reads were collapsed and filtered. For each sample, productive Simpson clonality was calculated as the square root of Simpson's diversity index across productive rearrangements. TCRdb retrieved this table from immuneACCESS and kept in-frame rearrangements only. Not all clones are present; in checked studies, unresolved V genes account for under half, and no reason is known for the remainder. That table furnishes V, J and clone size, whereas the DNA furnished D and trimming. The sample table shows about 130,000 clones, and around 80% are seen once. Approximately 3.9% of the sample comes from the top ten.

The chain joins TRBV10-3 to TRBJ1-5; the D region possibly corresponds to TRBD1 (5 bases align). Source material: peripheral blood. The receptor's source is a woman between 50 and 59 years old with acute or convalescent COVID-19. The CDR3 is CAISERGTGQPQHF. The DNA sequence is given as TGTGCCATCAGTGAAAGGGGAACGGGTCAGCCCCAGCATTTT.